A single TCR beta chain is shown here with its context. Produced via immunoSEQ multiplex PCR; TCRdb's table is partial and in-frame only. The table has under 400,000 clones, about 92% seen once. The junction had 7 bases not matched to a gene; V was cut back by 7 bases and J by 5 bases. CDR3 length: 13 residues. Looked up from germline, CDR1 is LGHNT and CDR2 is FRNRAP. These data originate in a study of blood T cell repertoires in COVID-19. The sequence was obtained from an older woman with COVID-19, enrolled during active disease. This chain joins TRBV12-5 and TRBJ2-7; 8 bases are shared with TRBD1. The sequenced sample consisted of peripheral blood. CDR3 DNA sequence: TGTGCTAGTGCCCGGACAGGGTGGCACGAGCAGTACTTC. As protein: CASARTGWHEQYF.